A single sample is the source of the 25 T cell receptor beta chains below, sequenced in a study of metastatic and nonmetastatic thyroid tumors. Among the patients, none had received any treatment before thyroid surgery. TCRdb reprocessed the PCR reads via MiXCR. The table has around 30,000 clones, roughly a quarter seen once; the top ten hold more than 2%. The sample taken for sequencing was blood. Every receptor here comes from a female donor with papillary thyroid cancer or a benign thyroid nodule (not recorded which). Some clones in this sample may be carry-over from other donors' samples.

This clone was recorded at least ten times. The rearrangement joins TRBV6-2 or TRBV6-3 to TRBJ2-5, with a tentative D call TRBD2 (7 bases). The CDR3 consists of 15 residues. Germline V gene data show CDR1 as MNHEY and CDR2 as SVGEGT. Trimming stripped 7 bases from V and 5 bases from J, with 20 bases between. The CDR3 is CASTEGGGLGETQYF. The DNA of the CDR3 is TGTGCCAGCACCGAGGGGGGAGGACTAGGGGAGACCCAGTACTTC.

The CDR3 DNA follows: TGTGCCAGCAGCGGGCAATTCGGGCAGTCGCCGGGTGATGGCTACACCTTC. Protein sequence: CASSGQFGQSPGDGYTF. V and J are TRBV9 and TRBJ1-2; D gene ambiguous. There are 17 residues in the CDR3. V lost 3 bases and J lost 6, with 24 bases in between. Germline V gives CDR1 SGDLS, CDR2 YYNGEE.

Remarks on this clone: A single base separates this from a much larger clone, so it may be a read error. V gene TRBV28 combines with J gene TRBJ2-7; possible D gene TRBD1, 5 bases. The CDR3 spans 13 residues. The germline V gene encodes CDR1 MDHEN and CDR2 SYDVKM. Here the CDR3 DNA reads TGTGCCAGCAGTCTATTCGAGGAAGGGGTGGATAACTTC. It encodes CASSLFEEGVDNF.

The sample holds one count of this clone. Because it lacks the conserved phenylalanine or tryptophan at the end, this CDR3 is likely a read error. The rearrangement joins TRBV12-3 or TRBV12-4 to TRBJ1-1; 7 bases are a match to TRBD1. V lost 1 base to trimming and J lost 11 bases; unmatched junction nucleotides: 7. This CDR3 region has 13 residues. CDR3 protein: CASSLGIDREAFL. The CDR3 coding sequence is TGTGCCAGCAGTTTAGGAATAGACAGGGAGGCTTTCTTA.

The sample holds many counts of this clone. The rearrangement joins TRBV20-1 to TRBJ2-2; the match to TRBD1 covers 8 bases. Germline CDR1 reads DFQATT; CDR2 reads SNEGSKA (reference sequence). V lost 0 bases, J lost 3 bases, and 3 bases stayed unmatched. CDR3 length: 15 amino acids. This CDR3 is CSARDGTGDTGELFF. CDR3 in DNA: TGCAGTGCTAGAGATGGGACAGGCGACACCGGGGAGCTGTTTTTT.

This clone showed up many times. The rearrangement joins TRBV20-1 to TRBJ1-3; D possibly corresponds to TRBD1 (5 bases). Germline V gene sequence: CDR1 DFQATT, CDR2 SNEGSKA (reference sequence). V was pared by 3 bases and J by 4 bases, with 10 bases between. This CDR3 is 13 amino acids long. The DNA of the CDR3 is TGCAGTGCTAGGGCGGGGCAAGGAAACACCATATATTTT. Protein sequence: CSARAGQGNTIYF.

This clone was recorded at least ten times. The V gene is TRBV5-1, the J gene TRBJ1-1; 8 nucleotides align to TRBD1. This CDR3 comprises 15 residues. J was trimmed by 5 bases and V by 5 bases; bases with no gene match: 11. Germline lookup yields CDR1 SGHRS and CDR2 YFSETQ. CDR3 in DNA: TGCGCCAGCAGTTCAACGAATACAGGGGGGACTGAAGCTTTCTTT. It is translated as CASSSTNTGGTEAFF. The full variable domain, rest sourced from reference TRBV5-1 and TRBJ1-1, is KAGVTQTPRYLIKTRGQQVTLSCSPISGHRSVSWYQQTPGQGLQFLFEYFSETQRNKGNFPGRFSGRQFSNSRSEMNVSTLELGDSALYLCASSSTNTGGTEAFFGQGTRLTVV.

Remarks on this clone: At one boundary the junction diverges from the germline segment, which might be a read error. The CDR3 sequence: CSSSQVDRGEQFF. Here the CDR3 DNA reads TGTTCCAGTAGCCAAGTCGACAGGGGAGAGCAGTTCTTC. The chain combines TRBV3-1 with TRBJ2-1, with 8 bases aligning to TRBD1. CDR1 is LGHDT, CDR2 YNNKEL, per germline (reference sequence). This CDR3 is built from 13 residues.

This clone was seen many times. This chain joins TRBV12-3 or TRBV12-4 and TRBJ1-5; D is undetermined. V was clipped by 2 bases and J by 5 bases, with 13 bases between them. This CDR3 is built from 15 residues. The DNA for the CDR3 is TGTGCCAGCAGTTTATCTCCGAGTCCGGATCAGCCCCAGCATTTT. As protein: CASSLSPSPDQPQHF.

This clone was found a few times. At one end the junction does not follow the germline gene, possibly because of a read error. The rearrangement links TRBV6-1 to TRBJ1-1; tentatively, D is TRBD1 (6 bases). Germline V gene data show CDR1 as MNHNS and CDR2 as SASEGT. This CDR3 has 13 residues. CDR3 coding DNA: TGTGCCAGCAGAGGGACACACAACACTGAAGCCTTCTTT. Residues: CASRGTHNTEAFF.

This clone has a count of ten or more. The rearrangement links TRBV27 to TRBJ2-1, with 8 bases fitting TRBD2. The V gene's germline CDR1 is MNHEY and CDR2 SMNVEV (reference sequence). The CDR3 loop spans 16 amino acids. V shed 4 bases and J 1 base; nucleotides not matched to a gene: 6. The DNA of the CDR3 is TGTGCCAGCAGTTCTAAGACTAGCGTGTCCTACAATGAGCAGTTCTTC. This gives the protein CASSSKTSVSYNEQFF.

This clone was seen at least ten times. The gene calls are TRBV24-1 and TRBJ1-2, with a possible D match to TRBD1 (6 bases). CDR3 length: 13 residues. CDR1 and CDR2 (germline): KGHDR, SFDVKD. V lost 4 bases, J lost 8 bases, and 13 bases lay in between. This chain's CDR3 is CATSEGGSFGYTF. The CDR3, as DNA: TGTGCCACCAGTGAGGGGGGCTCCTTCGGCTACACCTTC.

By sample share, this clone is medium-sized (0.01 to 0.1%). V and J are TRBV7-2 and TRBJ2-7, with D possibly being TRBD2 (5 bases). V gave up 1 base and J gave up 2 bases, with 9 bases separating them. The CDR3 length is 14 residues. Germline V gene lookup returns CDR1 SGHTA and CDR2 FQGNSA. The CDR3 sequence is CASSLDWETYEQYF. As DNA, the CDR3 is TGTGCCAGCAGCTTAGACTGGGAGACCTACGAGCAGTACTTC.

This clone was detected ten times or more. The CDR3 sequence is CASSQGRELGSRETQYF. In DNA, the CDR3 is TGTGCCAGCAGCCAGGGGCGGGAGTTGGGCTCGCGGGAGACCCAGTACTTC. The chain carries TRBV3-1 and TRBJ2-5; 7 bases are a match to TRBD2. Germline V gene sequence: CDR1 LGHDT, CDR2 YNNKEL (reference sequence). V lost 3 bases and J lost 5; bases outside the gene matches: 15. There are 17 residues in the CDR3.

This clone was detected ten times or more. One base away lies a much larger clone, so this may be a sequencing read error. Given the absence of the conserved phenylalanine or tryptophan at the CDR3 end, a read error is likely. In DNA, the CDR3 is TGTGCCACCAGCAGAGCCCAAGGGGATGGCTACACCCTC. Translated: CATSRAQGDGYTL. V gene TRBV15 combines with J gene TRBJ1-2, with a weak D call TRBD1 (5 bases). The CDR3 is 13 amino acids. Germline V CDR1 and CDR2: LNHNV, YYDKDF (reference sequence). The V and J ends lost 1 base and 6 bases respectively, with 9 bases between them.

The CDR3 sequence: CASRQDSYEQFF. For the CDR3, the DNA is TGTGCCAGCAGACAAGACAGTTATGAGCAGTTCTTC. The chain uses TRBV2 and TRBJ2-1; the D gene is possibly TRBD1 (5 bases). From germline, CDR1 is SNHLY and CDR2 FYNNEI. Trimming took off 6 bases at V and 8 bases at J, with 11 bases between the two ends. The CDR3 length is 12 residues.

This clone showed up many times. This chain uses TRBV7-6 with TRBJ1-1; D unclear. V was shortened by 5 bases and J by 1 base, with 8 bases between the two germline ends. From germline, CDR1 is SGHVS and CDR2 FNYEAQ. The CDR3 is 13 amino acids. CDR3 region: CASSPTGNTEAFF. In nucleotides, the CDR3 is TGTGCCAGCAGCCCGACCGGGAACACTGAAGCTTTCTTT.

This clone was observed many times. One base away lies a much larger clone, so this may be a sequencing read error. This chain uses TRBV4-1 with TRBJ2-7, with 9 bases lining up with TRBD1. Germline CDR1 reads MGHRA; CDR2 reads YSYEKL. The V segment lost 5 bases and the J segment 6 bases; nucleotides outside the gene matches: 8. This CDR3 has 14 amino acids. The CDR3 DNA reads TGCGCCAGCAGCTACCCCGGGACAGGGACCGAGCAGTACTTC. Its translation: CASSYPGTGTEQYF.

This clone was counted between two and nine times. CDR3 amino acids: CASRSEPVQGYTF. As DNA, the CDR3 is TGTGCCAGCAGATCTGAACCTGTGCAGGGCTACACCTTC. The V and J genes are TRBV2 and TRBJ1-2; D not certain. The germline gives CDR1 SNHLY, CDR2 FYNNEI. V gave up 6 bases and J gave up 8 bases, with 16 bases separating them. The CDR3 covers 13 residues.

On this clone: No conserved phenylalanine or tryptophan is present at the end of the CDR3, so a read error is the likely explanation. J is TRBJ1-2 and V is TRBV6-5, with D uncertain. V lost 4 bases, J lost 8 bases, and 11 bases lay in between. Germline V gene data show CDR1 as MNHEY and CDR2 as SVGAGI. The CDR3 is made up of 12 amino acids. The CDR3 reads CASSSYWFGYTL. CDR3 DNA sequence: TGTGCCAGCAGTTCCTACTGGTTCGGCTACACCTTA.

The table lists this clone with many counts. The rearrangement uses TRBV6-5 and TRBJ2-7; no clear D. V was clipped by 2 bases and J by 3 bases, with 11 bases between them. Per germline, CDR1 MNHEY and CDR2 SVGAGI. This CDR3 has 14 amino acids. This CDR3 is CASSYGQPFYEQYF. CDR3 coding DNA: TGTGCCAGCAGTTACGGGCAGCCTTTCTACGAGCAGTACTTC.

This clone was observed many times. This chain links TRBV14 with TRBJ2-3, with 8 bases matching TRBD1. Trimming at V came to 2 bases and at J to 1 base, leaving 8 bases not matched to a gene. The germline gives CDR1 SGHDN, CDR2 FVKESK. The CDR3 consists of 17 residues. The CDR3 is CASSQRQGPYRTDTQYF. The CDR3 DNA sequence: TGTGCCAGCAGCCAACGACAGGGGCCGTACCGCACAGATACGCAGTATTTT.

The DNA of the CDR3 is TGCGCCAGCAGCTTGGGACAGGGGGTAGATCAGCCCCAGCATTTT. This translates into CASSLGQGVDQPQHF. The rearrangement uses TRBV5-1 and TRBJ1-5, with 9 bases lining up with TRBD1. V dropped 0 bases and J dropped 5; count of bases not matched to a gene: 3. Germline V gene sequence: CDR1 SGHRS, CDR2 YFSETQ. The CDR3 totals 15 residues.

By frequency in the sample, this clone is medium-sized. The chain recombines TRBV28 with TRBJ2-2, with D possibly being TRBD1 (5 bases). The CDR3 contains 15 residues. In germline, CDR1 is MDHEN, CDR2 SYDVKM. With 3 bases removed from V and 6 bases from J, the gap between germline ends came to 14 bases. CDR3 region: CASSFAQGWAGELFF. CDR3 coding DNA: TGTGCCAGCAGTTTTGCCCAGGGATGGGCCGGGGAGCTGTTTTTT.

Within the sample, this clone is medium-sized. V gene TRBV12-3 or TRBV12-4 combines with J gene TRBJ2-1; 15 nucleotides agree with TRBD2. The CDR3 extends over 16 amino acids. The junction had 7 bases not matched to a gene; V was cut back by 6 bases and J by 7 bases. The CDR3 region has the DNA TGTGCCAGCAGACTTACCGGGACTAGCGGGAGGAATGAGCAGTTCTTC. Encoded protein: CASRLTGTSGRNEQFF.